Detailed here is one TCR beta chain. Its antigen remains undetermined. Per-nucleotide qualities are absent, and no much larger clonotype sits a single base away. The cohort was made up of about 610 healthy bone marrow donors. At the time of sampling, every cohort member was nominally healthy, though immune exposures that went unrecorded were likely present. The donor tested CMV seropositive, placing the donor among the roughly 300 seropositive members of the cohort. Every donor gave a peripheral blood sample, and the peripheral blood mononuclear cells from that sample were used for TCR beta sequencing. The Qiagen DNeasy Blood Extraction Kit was used to extract genomic DNA from the blood cell samples. This entry belongs to a study of cytomegalovirus exposure and HLA in healthy donors (dated by TCRdb to about 2017). Study-level background: According to an earlier analysis of a few hundred of the donors, about 179 million T cells yielded 95 million to 140 million unique TCR beta sequences and less than 300 Gb of sequence data. A later analysis re-examined previously published TCR beta repertoires from just over 650 donors and added high-resolution HLA genotyping to investigate patterns of TCR occurrence. All discovery cohort repertoires had been generated on a single sequencing platform. The study aimed to test whether cataloging public T cell receptors could reveal signatures of past pathogen exposure. Among some 400 genotyped donors of the cohort, an average of around 240,000 unique TCR beta nucleotide sequences was sequenced per donor, of which about 18% were non-productive. Alongside the repertoire data, information on donor age, sex, ethnicity and CMV serostatus was compiled. Rather than using new phenotypic data, the later analysis identified candidate immune exposures from TCR beta sequences and from how often those sequences occurred across donors. To decide whether each TCR beta V gene segment behaved as functional or pseudogenic, an earlier analysis of fewer than 750 of the donors relied on high-throughput TCR beta sequencing. The number of typed donors differed by locus: roughly 629-640 for A, B, C, DRB1 and DQB1; some 500 for DQA1; 606 for DPA1; and about 450 for DPB1. The study profiled the T cell repertoires of fewer than 850 subjects by immunosequencing and related them to cytomegalovirus serostatus. Four or five DR-DQ haplotypes were treated as single units for association and clustering because of strong linkage in the cohort. In a later genetic analysis, genome-wide SNP genotypes for about 55% of the roughly 670 donors were used, and that subset was treated as a discovery cohort. Of the 300 to 450 genotyped donors, approximately 80% were placed in the genetic ancestry cluster associated with self-reported Caucasian donors. Along with the approximately 700-subject first cohort, a separate validation cohort of over a hundred different subjects was used. To predict cytomegalovirus infection status, the study brought together high-throughput TCR immunosequencing, statistical association of individual TCRs with disease status, and machine learning. HLA typing covered class I and class II loci at four-digit resolution. An early release covering over 500 HLA-typed donors comprised 250 to 350 gigabases of sequencing data and roughly 85 million unique TCR sequences.

The V end loses 8 bases and the J end loses 0 bases, and a stretch of 11 bases separates them. The CDR3, from cysteine to phenylalanine, totals 14 residues. Just the 42-base CDR3 DNA is kept, in frame starting at base 1. Based on the germline V gene, the CDR1 and CDR2 sequences are MNHEY and SVGAGI. Broader findings and caveats from the paper: Presence/absence analyses assumed roughly uniform sequencing depth across donors, an assumption that may not hold. In a later analysis, TCR association rates were found to vary across HLA loci, with the most associated TCRs seen for DRB1 alleles and the fewest for HLA-C alleles. In vitro tests confirmed that a few of the cytomegalovirus-associated TCR beta chains recognize cytomegalovirus antigens. A later analysis reported that several top co-occurrence clusters appeared linked to parvovirus B19, influenza, CMV and Epstein-Barr virus. In a later analysis, HLA-associated TCR beta chains showed more clonal expansion and lower generation probabilities than non-associated chains that were equally common. Only TCR beta chains were sequenced in this cohort, and the absence of alpha or paired-chain data limited detectable features. According to a later genetic analysis, donors in an Asian-associated ancestry cluster had fewer N-insertions in productive TCRs than the approximately 700-donor mean. A later analysis associated 16,951 TCR beta sequences with specific HLA alleles at a false discovery rate of 0.05. When HLA alleles, especially DR and DQ, strongly co-occurred, attributing TCR associations to individual alleles was difficult. Because counts were too low, more than 15 rarely observed V segments, including chromosome 9 orphons, were left out of the earlier analysis of 587 of the donors. In a later analysis, most CMV-associated TCR beta chains were found to appear HLA-restricted, with HLA associations seemingly driven largely by CMV exposure. A later genetic analysis associated a missense DCLRE1C variant with V-gene and J-gene trimming of TCR beta chains, and an independent cohort replicated the association. Because HLA typing was unavailable for some donors at each locus, only the typed subset was used in association tests. Correlated functional status among segregating V segments might reflect linkage disequilibrium, but an unknown experimental factor could not be ruled out. A further reported finding was that TCR beta sequences accurately predicted the HLA-A and HLA-B alleles for most subjects in the first cohort. The 87-base-pair reads could not distinguish some IMGT-functional V segments, including TRBV6-2 and TRBV6-3, so those segments were excluded. Across donors, most TCR sequences were observed very rarely, whereas some public TCRs were present in many individuals. An earlier analysis of 587 of the donors showed that most TCR beta V segments appeared in productive rearrangements either about 87% or about 30% of the time, which broadly matched IMGT annotations. A cluster of highly shared sequence variants was judged likely to be a technical artifact of the sequencing pipeline. The only immune exposure information available for the cohort was CMV serostatus. It was suggested by the authors that the approach could potentially be generalized to other disease states and immunological phenotypes. The study listed 150 to 200 TCR beta chains as associated with cytomegalovirus. Cytomegalovirus status was reported to be diagnosed by the classifier with high specificity and sensitivity in both the original and validation cohorts.

Libraries came from the immunoSEQ multiplex PCR assay. A mixture of 60 forward primers for TCR Vbeta segments and 13 reverse primers for TCR Jbeta segments was used in the multiplex PCR. The CDR3 region of rearranged TCR beta genes was amplified from genomic DNA with a multiplex PCR assay. On the Illumina HiSeq System, the amplified TCR beta libraries were sequenced as 87-base-pair reads. The original methods were these. Across the roughly 670 repertoires, a later analysis counted tens of millions of unique TCR beta chains, roughly 11 million of which were shared by at least two donors. A nearest-neighbor algorithm error-corrected the raw reads and collapsed the reads into unique sequences, merging closely related sequences to remove PCR and sequencing errors. To assign V, D and J gene segments, CDR3 sequences were aligned to IMGT reference sequences. For a sequence to be retained, a match of at least six nucleotides was required to both a V gene segment and a J gene segment. A rearrangement counted as productive if the CDR3 had no stop codons and remained in frame with V and J, and every other rearrangement counted as non-productive. CDR3 was defined by IMGT convention, running from the second conserved V-encoded cysteine to the conserved J-encoded phenylalanine. Sequences without an unambiguous match to a single V gene segment were excluded from the earlier analysis of 450 to 650 of the donors. An earlier analysis of about 590 of the donors classified V segments as functional when productive rearrangements were above 56.7% and as segregating when the standard deviation between donors was above 5%. To diagnose cytomegalovirus status from the catalog of TCR beta chain sequences, a statistical classification framework was built. In a later analysis, V and J genes were assigned by comparing TCR nucleotide sequences against IMGT/GENE-DB human TR gene sequences. Using the TCRdist pipeline, a later analysis assigned CDR3 sequences along with most-parsimonious VDJ recombination scenarios. In a later analysis, every TCR beta chain was defined by the combination of its CDR3 amino acid sequence and its V-gene family, and reads without a unique V-gene family were dropped. To address suspected cross-contamination and a sequencing artifact, a later analysis removed over 500 highly shared, low-generation-probability nucleotide sequences. For each public chain, a later analysis derived a clonal expansion index from normalized ranks of inferred template counts within each repertoire. In a later analysis, generation probabilities were computed with a VDJ recombination model fitted to out-of-frame rearrangements, and the resulting probabilities were checked against IGoR. A later analysis scored TCR-TCR, TCR-HLA and TCR-CMV co-occurrence with hypergeometric tests, applying a repertoire-size bias correction to TCR pairs. False discovery rates were estimated in a later analysis by permuting HLA or CMV assignments 20 times. In a later analysis, co-occurring TCRs were grouped using DBSCAN, and TCRdist sequence similarity was added for clustering within HLA-allele-positive subsets. Repertoires with fewer than 30,000 or more than 120,000 public chains were left out of co-occurrence clustering, as were a handful of repertoires with anomalous nucleotide sharing. The table was pulled from immuneACCESS by TCRdb, which kept in-frame rearrangements only. Such tables lose some clones; where checked, under half of the loss comes from unresolved V genes, and the rest has no known cause. That table is the source of V, J and clone size, and D and trimming were worked out from the DNA. The sample table contains about 150,000 clones; only one count was recorded for around two thirds of them. Jointly, the top ten make up 10% of the sample.

This receptor chain uses TRBV6-5 and TRBJ1-5; no D segment can be confidently identified. The TCR was taken from a man aged 30 to 45 in good health and CMV-seropositive. Source material: PBMCs. This receptor has the CDR3 CASRAGNSNQPQHF. The nucleotide sequence is given as TGTGCCAGCCGAGCGGGGAATAGCAATCAGCCCCAGCATTTT.